Given below is one T cell receptor (beta chain) in context. The data are from a study of blood T cell repertoires in COVID-19. Only in-frame clones appear in the TCRdb table, and some are missing; sequencing was by immunoSEQ multiplex PCR. The sample comprises roughly 250,000 clones, approximately 80% of which are singletons, and 6% to 7% rests with the top ten. The CDR3 is made up of 13 amino acids. Germline CDR1 is GTSNPN and CDR2 is SVGIG (reference sequence). J gave up 5 bases and V 5 bases, and 8 bases lay outside the gene matches. The source of this sequence is a woman aged 60 to 75 with active or convalescent COVID-19. The rearrangement joins TRBV30 to TRBJ2-7; 8 bases are shared with TRBD2. The sample taken for sequencing was peripheral blood. The CDR3 protein is CAWEAGRVHEQYF. In nucleotides, the CDR3 is TGTGCCTGGGAAGCCGGGAGGGTCCACGAGCAGTACTTC.